This T cell receptor beta chain stems from a study of blood T cells in healthy people across ages. Regarding the study as a whole: The fall in TCR beta diversity per million T cells was roughly linear with age. Comparison with aged donors showed that long-lived donors had more naive CD4+ cells and higher diversity. Using unsorted PBMCs precluded a conclusive naive versus antigen-experienced comparison. Estimated diversity across one million T cells was deemed an underestimate.

For this clonotype: The antigen is undetermined.

CDR3 length: 13 residues. V lost 6 bases and J lost 11, with 19 bases in between. Then a second PCR, running roughly 7 to 11 cycles, was carried out with a sample-barcoded 5' primer and a J-beta primer mix. TCRdb ran MiXCR on the 5' RACE reads and lists one entry per CDR3 protein. The sample includes 1,300,000 or so distinct CDR3 sequences, 55% to 75% of them seen just once. V usage is TRBV12-3 or TRBV12-4 and J usage is TRBJ2-5; the D gene is possibly TRBD2 (6 bases). This clonotype was obtained from a man between 18 and 35 years old in good health. The sample was blood. As DNA, the CDR3 is TGTGCCAGCAGGTACTTGACCGGGGGAGAGCAGTACTTC. Its protein is CASRYLTGGEQYF.